The 10 T cell receptor beta chains below come from one sample, sequenced in a study of T cell responses to AZD1222 COVID-19 vaccine. TCRdb's table, derived via immunoSEQ multiplex PCR, lists solely in-frame clones and lacks some. The sample carries about 180,000 clones, 94% recorded once. Sequenced here: peripheral blood, sampled 28 days after the second AZD1222 dose. The source of these receptors is an adult who received the AZD1222 COVID-19 vaccine.

The chain combines TRBV27 with TRBJ2-7, with a possible D match to TRBD2 (6 bases). CDR1 is MNHEY and CDR2 is SMNVEV in the germline V gene (reference sequence). The length of the CDR3 is 13 residues. V was cut by 5 bases and J by 3 bases, with 11 bases left in between. The CDR3 DNA reads TGTGCCAGCAGTCTGAGTAGCGGCTACGAGCAGTACTTC. Its protein product is CASSLSSGYEQYF.

The chain links TRBV11-2 to TRBJ1-1, with D hard to call. The CDR3 consists of 13 residues. Trimming stripped 3 bases from V and 0 bases from J, with 5 bases between. CDR1 is SGHAT, CDR2 FQNNGV, per germline. The CDR3 bases are TGTGCCAGCAGCTTCGTACTGAACACTGAAGCTTTCTTT. Protein sequence: CASSFVLNTEAFF.

The V call is TRBV5-1, the J call TRBJ2-1; 12 nucleotides line up with TRBD2. Per germline, CDR1 SGHRS and CDR2 YFSETQ. The length of the CDR3 is 20 residues. The J segment lost 4 bases and the V segment lost 3 bases, leaving 17 bases of the junction unmatched. The DNA for the CDR3 is TGCGCCAGCAGCTCTGACCTGGGACTAGCGGGTCCTTGGGGATACAATGAGCAGTTCTTC. This codes for CASSSDLGLAGPWGYNEQFF.

The CDR3 protein is CASSVEASVGGTDTQYF. The DNA of the CDR3 is TGTGCCAGCAGCGTAGAGGCGTCGGTAGGTGGGACAGATACGCAGTATTTT. This rearrangement joins TRBV9 to TRBJ2-3; no firm D call. In germline, CDR1 is SGDLS, CDR2 YYNGEE. The CDR3 covers 17 residues. The V gene lost 0 bases and the J gene lost 3 bases, with 17 bases spanning the gap.

V gene TRBV12-3 or TRBV12-4 combines with J gene TRBJ1-5; D unresolved. This CDR3 is built from 12 residues. V shed 7 bases and J shed 7 bases, with 11 bases lying between them. The CDR3 sequence is CASNDGIQPQHF. The CDR3 nucleotides read TGTGCCAGCAATGACGGCATCCAGCCCCAGCATTTT.

Details on this clone: Other DNA sequences in the same sample also yield this CDR3. CDR3 loop: CASSPGLNTEAFF. The CDR3 region has the DNA TGTGCCAGCTCACCAGGTTTGAACACTGAAGCTTTCTTT. The V gene is TRBV18, the J gene TRBJ1-1; D is undetermined. Germline CDR1 and CDR2: KGHSH and LQKENI. V lost 2 bases, J lost 0 bases, and 4 bases lay in between. The CDR3 covers 13 residues.

J is TRBJ2-7 and V is TRBV15; D is perhaps TRBD1 (6 bases). This CDR3 spans 14 amino acids. V was shortened by 0 bases and J by 5 bases, with 11 bases between the two germline ends. The germline V gene has CDR1 LNHNV and CDR2 YYDKDF (reference sequence). The CDR3, as DNA: TGTGCCACCAGCAGAGATCGGTGGACAGACGAGCAGTACTTC. This codes for CATSRDRWTDEQYF.

The chain uses TRBV11-1 and TRBJ2-7; D remains ambiguous. This CDR3 has 13 amino acids. Germline lookup yields CDR1 SGHAT and CDR2 FQDESV (reference sequence). Trimming took 1 base from V and 2 from J, leaving 6 bases between them. The CDR3 region is CASSLDGTYEQYF. The CDR3 nucleotides are TGTGCCAGCAGCTTAGACGGAACCTACGAGCAGTACTTC.

The sample holds one count of this clone. The genes are TRBV14 and TRBJ1-2, with D possibly matching TRBD1 (5 bases). CDR3 length: 17 residues. Trimming removed 6 bases from V and 7 bases from J, with 27 bases in between. The germline V gene has CDR1 SGHDN and CDR2 FVKESK. The CDR3 protein is CASSFEGSRVVLFGYTF. In DNA, the CDR3 is TGTGCCAGCAGTTTCGAGGGGAGCCGAGTAGTCTTATTTGGCTACACCTTC.

The chain carries TRBV19 and TRBJ2-1, with D unclear. The CDR3 is made up of 11 amino acids. Trimming cost V 1 base and J 6 bases, with 1 base left between them. Per the germline V gene, CDR1 is LNHDA and CDR2 is SQIVND (reference sequence). The CDR3 DNA reads as TGTGCCAGTAGTATAGGCAATGAGCAGTTCTTC. Its protein is CASSIGNEQFF.